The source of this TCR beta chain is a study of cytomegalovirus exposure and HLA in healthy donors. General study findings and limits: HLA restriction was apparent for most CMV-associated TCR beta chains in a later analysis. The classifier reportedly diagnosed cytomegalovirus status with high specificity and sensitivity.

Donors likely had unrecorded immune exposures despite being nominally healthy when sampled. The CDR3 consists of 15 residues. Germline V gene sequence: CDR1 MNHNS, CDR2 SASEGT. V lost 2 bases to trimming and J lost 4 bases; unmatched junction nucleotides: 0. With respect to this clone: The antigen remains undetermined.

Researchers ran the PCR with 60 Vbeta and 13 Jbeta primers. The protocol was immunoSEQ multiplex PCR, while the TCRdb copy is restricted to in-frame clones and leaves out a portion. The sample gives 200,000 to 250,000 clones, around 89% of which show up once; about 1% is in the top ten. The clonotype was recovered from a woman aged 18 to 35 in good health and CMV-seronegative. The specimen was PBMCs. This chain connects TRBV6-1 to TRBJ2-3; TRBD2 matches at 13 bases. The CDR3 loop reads CASSETSGGADTQYF. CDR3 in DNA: TGTGCCAGCAGTGAAACTAGCGGGGGGGCAGATACGCAGTATTTT.